The 2 T cell receptor beta chains given below trace back to one sample, sequenced in a study of shared clonotypes between healthy human individuals (TCRdb year 2020). The library was made by the immunoSEQ multiplex PCR assay. The source is immuneACCESS, and TCRdb retained only in-frame sequences with V and J called. Part of the clones is not carried over; for the studies checked, unresolved V genes explain less than half of this, and the remainder is unexplained. Counted in this sample were more than 2 million clones; 85% to 95% of them appeared once. The ten largest account for about 0.13% of the sample. Sequencing was done on a sample of naive CD4+ T cells sorted from blood. Read against the paper, the sample's cell subset or site label means: CD45RA+ positively selected. The receptors come from a man between 18 and 35 years old in good health.

The chain joins TRBV11-2 to TRBJ1-5; D remains unclear. Per the germline V gene, CDR1 is SGHAT and CDR2 is FQNNGV. The CDR3 covers 15 residues. The V and J ends lost 1 base and 1 base respectively, with 8 bases between them. The CDR3 region has the DNA TGTGCCAGCAGCTTAGGGTCGAGAAGCAATCAGCCCCAGCATTTT. Translating gives CASSLGSRSNQPQHF.

To note about this clone: Different DNA sequences within this sample yield the same CDR3. The rearrangement links TRBV5-4 to TRBJ2-1; 12 nucleotides align to TRBD2. Trimming removed 2 bases from V and 4 bases from J; junction bases left unmatched: 4. The germline V gene has CDR1 SGHNT and CDR2 YYREEE (reference sequence). The CDR3 length is 16 residues. The CDR3 DNA is TGTGCCAGCAGCTTAGCTAGCGGGGGGGCGTACAATGAGCAGTTCTTC. Translating gives CASSLASGGAYNEQFF.